This T cell receptor (beta chain) was identified in a study of blood T cell repertoires in COVID-19. Overall study: Whether acute or convalescent, the COVID-19 samples came from the United States, Italy and Spain. T cells, B-cell-depleted T cells, or PBMCs supplied cDNA or gDNA.

Original analysis: Quantification of nucleated cells was approximated via reference gene primer amplification. Clones were sequenced by immunoSEQ multiplex PCR, and TCRdb holds only the in-frame ones, with some missing. The V and J calls and clone size come from that table; D and trimming were worked out from the DNA. In the table there are around 30,000 clones, around 77% of which are singletons. This receptor was identified in a human donor in a cohort sampled during active COVID-19. The specimen was peripheral blood.

The CDR3 here is CASRRGAREKLFF. CDR3 in DNA: TGTGCCAGCAGAAGGGGTGCAAGGGAAAAACTGTTTTTT. The gene calls are TRBV6-5 and TRBJ1-4, with D possibly TRBD1 on 5 matching bases. This CDR3 is built from 13 residues. Germline values: CDR1 MNHEY, CDR2 SVGAGI. V was shortened by 6 bases and J by 8 bases, with 13 bases between the two germline ends.